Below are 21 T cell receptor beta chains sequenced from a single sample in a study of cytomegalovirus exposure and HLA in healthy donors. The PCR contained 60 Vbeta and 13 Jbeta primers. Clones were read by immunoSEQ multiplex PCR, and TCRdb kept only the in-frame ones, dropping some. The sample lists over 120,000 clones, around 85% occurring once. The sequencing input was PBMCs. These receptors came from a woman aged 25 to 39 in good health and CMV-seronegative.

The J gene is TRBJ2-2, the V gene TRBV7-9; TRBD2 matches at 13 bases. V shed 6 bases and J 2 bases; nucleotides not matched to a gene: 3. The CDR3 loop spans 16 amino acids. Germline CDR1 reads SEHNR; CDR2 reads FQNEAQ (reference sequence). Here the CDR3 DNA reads TGTGCCAGCAGACGACTAGCGGGGGGAAACACCGGGGAGCTGTTTTTT. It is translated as CASRRLAGGNTGELFF.

CDR3 sequence: CASSLGGPYNEQFF. The CDR3 coding sequence is TGTGCCAGCAGCTTGGGGGGGCCCTACAATGAGCAGTTCTTC. The chain is built from TRBV7-3 and TRBJ2-1, with D perhaps matching TRBD2 (7 bases). Looked up from germline, CDR1 is SGHTA and CDR2 is FQGTGA. Trimming took off 3 bases at V and 2 bases at J, with 8 bases between the two ends. This CDR3 spans 14 amino acids.

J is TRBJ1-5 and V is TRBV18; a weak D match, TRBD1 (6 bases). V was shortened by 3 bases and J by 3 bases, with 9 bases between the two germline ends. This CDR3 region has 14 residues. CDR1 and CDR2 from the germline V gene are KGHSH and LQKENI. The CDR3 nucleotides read TGTGCCAGCTCACCGGACAGAAACAATCAGCCCCAGCATTTT. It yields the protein CASSPDRNNQPQHF.

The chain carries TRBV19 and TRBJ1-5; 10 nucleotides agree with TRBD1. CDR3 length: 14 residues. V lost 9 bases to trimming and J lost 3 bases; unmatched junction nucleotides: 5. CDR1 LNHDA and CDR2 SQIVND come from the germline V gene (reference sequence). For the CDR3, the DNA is TGTGCCAGCAACGGACAGGGGGTCAATCAGCCCCAGCATTTT. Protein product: CASNGQGVNQPQHF. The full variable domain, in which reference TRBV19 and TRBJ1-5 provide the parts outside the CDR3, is DGGITQSPKYLFRKEGQNVTLSCEQNLNHDAMYWYRQDPGQGLRLIYYSQIVNDFQKGDIAEGYSVSREKKESFPLTVTSAQKNPTAFYLCASNGQGVNQPQHFGDGTRLSIL.

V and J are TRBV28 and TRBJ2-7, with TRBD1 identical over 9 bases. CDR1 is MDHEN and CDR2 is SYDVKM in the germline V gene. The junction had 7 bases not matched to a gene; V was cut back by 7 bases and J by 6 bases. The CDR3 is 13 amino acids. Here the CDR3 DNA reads TGTGCCAGCAATCTACAGGGGGCTGGCGAGCAGTACTTC. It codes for CASNLQGAGEQYF.

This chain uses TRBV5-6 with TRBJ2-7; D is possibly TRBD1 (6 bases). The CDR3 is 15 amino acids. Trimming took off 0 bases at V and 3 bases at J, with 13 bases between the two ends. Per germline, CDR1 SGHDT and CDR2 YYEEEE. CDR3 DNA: TGTGCCAGCAGCTTGGAGACGGGACACCGCTACGAGCAGTACTTC. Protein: CASSLETGHRYEQYF.

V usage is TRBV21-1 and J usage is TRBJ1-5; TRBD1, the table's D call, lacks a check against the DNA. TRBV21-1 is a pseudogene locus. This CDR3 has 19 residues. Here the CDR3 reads CASSKASQGAEECNQPQHF. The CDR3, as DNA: TGTGCCAGCAGCAAAGCATCGCAGGGGGCGGAGGAGTGCAATCAGCCCCAGCATTTT.

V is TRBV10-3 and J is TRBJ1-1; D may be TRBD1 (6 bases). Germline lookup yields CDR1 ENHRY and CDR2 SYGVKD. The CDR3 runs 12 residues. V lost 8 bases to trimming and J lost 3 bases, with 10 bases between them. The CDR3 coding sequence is TGTGCCATCGGGCCAGGGGACACTGAAGCTTTCTTT. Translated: CAIGPGDTEAFF.

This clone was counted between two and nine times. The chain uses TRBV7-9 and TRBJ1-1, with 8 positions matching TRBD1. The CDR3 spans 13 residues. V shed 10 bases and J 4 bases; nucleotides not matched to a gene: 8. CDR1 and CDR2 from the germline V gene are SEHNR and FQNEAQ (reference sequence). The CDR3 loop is CAISQGAGTEAFF. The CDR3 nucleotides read TGTGCCATCTCCCAGGGGGCGGGCACTGAAGCTTTCTTT. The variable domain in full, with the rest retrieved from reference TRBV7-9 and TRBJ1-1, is DTGVSQNPRHKITKRGQNVTFRCDPISEHNRLYWYRQTLGQGPEFLTYFQNEAQLEKSRLLSDRFSAERPKGSFSTLEIQRTEQGDSAMYLCAISQGAGTEAFFGQGTRLTVV.

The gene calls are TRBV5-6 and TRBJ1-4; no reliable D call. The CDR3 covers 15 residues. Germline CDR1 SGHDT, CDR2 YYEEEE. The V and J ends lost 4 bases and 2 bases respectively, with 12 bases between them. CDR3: CASSLSVFTNEKLFF. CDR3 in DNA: TGTGCCAGCAGCCTCTCGGTGTTCACTAATGAAAAACTGTTTTTT.

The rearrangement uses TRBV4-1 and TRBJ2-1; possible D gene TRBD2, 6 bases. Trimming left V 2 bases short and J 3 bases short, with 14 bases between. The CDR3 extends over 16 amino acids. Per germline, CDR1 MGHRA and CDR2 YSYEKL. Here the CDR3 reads CASSQRKLARYNEQFF. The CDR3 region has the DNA TGCGCCAGCAGCCAAAGGAAACTAGCCCGCTACAATGAGCAGTTCTTC.

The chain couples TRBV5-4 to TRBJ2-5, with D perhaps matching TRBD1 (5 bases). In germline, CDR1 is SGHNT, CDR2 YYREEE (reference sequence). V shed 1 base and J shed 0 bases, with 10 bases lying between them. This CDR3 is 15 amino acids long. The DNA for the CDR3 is TGTGCCAGCAGCTTGACGACAGCGTACCAAGAGACCCAGTACTTC. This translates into CASSLTTAYQETQYF.

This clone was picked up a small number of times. CDR3 DNA sequence: TGTGCCAGCAGCTCAAAGGGCGGGACGTACACCGGGGAGCTGTTTTTT. Translated: CASSSKGGTYTGELFF. This chain joins TRBV5-4 and TRBJ2-2; a weak D match, TRBD2 (6 bases). Per germline, CDR1 SGHNT and CDR2 YYREEE (reference sequence). This CDR3 spans 16 amino acids. The V end lost 3 bases, the J end lost 3 bases, and 15 bases lay between the germline ends.

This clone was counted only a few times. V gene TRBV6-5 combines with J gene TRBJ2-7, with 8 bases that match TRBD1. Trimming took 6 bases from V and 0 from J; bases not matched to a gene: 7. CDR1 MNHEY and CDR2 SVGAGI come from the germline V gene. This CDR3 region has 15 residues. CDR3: CASRTRTGTSYEQYF. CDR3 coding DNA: TGTGCCAGCAGGACAAGGACAGGGACCTCCTACGAGCAGTACTTC.

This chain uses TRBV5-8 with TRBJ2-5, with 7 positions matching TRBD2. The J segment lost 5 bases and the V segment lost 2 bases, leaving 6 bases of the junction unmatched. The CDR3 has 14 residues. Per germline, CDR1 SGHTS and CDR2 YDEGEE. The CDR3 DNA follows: TGTGCCAGCAGCTTAGCGGTCGGGAGGGAGACCCAGTACTTC. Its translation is CASSLAVGRETQYF.

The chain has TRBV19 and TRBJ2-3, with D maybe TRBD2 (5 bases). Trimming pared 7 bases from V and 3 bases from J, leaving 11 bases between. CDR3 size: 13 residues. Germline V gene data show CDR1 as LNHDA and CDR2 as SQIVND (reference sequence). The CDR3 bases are TGTGCCAGTAACGGCGGGCGAACAGATACGCAGTATTTT. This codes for CASNGGRTDTQYF.

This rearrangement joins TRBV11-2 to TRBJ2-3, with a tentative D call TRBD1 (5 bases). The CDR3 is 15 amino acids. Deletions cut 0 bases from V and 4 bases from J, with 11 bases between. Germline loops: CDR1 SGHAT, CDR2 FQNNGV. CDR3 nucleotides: TGTGCCAGCAGCTTAGATCAGGGCAGCGCAGATACGCAGTATTTT. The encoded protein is CASSLDQGSADTQYF.

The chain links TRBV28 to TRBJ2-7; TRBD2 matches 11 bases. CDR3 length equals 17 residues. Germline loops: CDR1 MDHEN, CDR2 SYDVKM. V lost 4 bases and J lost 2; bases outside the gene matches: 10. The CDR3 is CASSSFTLTSGAYEQYF. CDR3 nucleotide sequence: TGTGCCAGCAGTTCATTTACCTTGACTAGCGGGGCCTACGAGCAGTACTTC.

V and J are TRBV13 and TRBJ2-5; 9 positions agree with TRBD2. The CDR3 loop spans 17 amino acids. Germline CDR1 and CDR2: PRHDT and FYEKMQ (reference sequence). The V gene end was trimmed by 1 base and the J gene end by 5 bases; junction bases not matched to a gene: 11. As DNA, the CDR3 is TGTGCCAGCAGCTTAGTTGGTAGCGGGGGCCTTCGGGAGACCCAGTACTTC. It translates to CASSLVGSGGLRETQYF.

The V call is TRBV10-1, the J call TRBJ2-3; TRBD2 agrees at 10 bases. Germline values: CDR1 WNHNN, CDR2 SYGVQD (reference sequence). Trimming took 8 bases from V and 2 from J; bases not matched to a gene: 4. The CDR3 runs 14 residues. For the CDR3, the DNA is TGCGCCAGCCCTAGCGGGGGCCTCACAGATACGCAGTATTTT. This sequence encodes CASPSGGLTDTQYF.

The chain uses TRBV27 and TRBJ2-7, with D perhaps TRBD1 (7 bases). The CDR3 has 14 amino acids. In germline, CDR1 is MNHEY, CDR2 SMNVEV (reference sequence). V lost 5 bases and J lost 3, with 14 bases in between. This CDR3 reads CASSLRGAGYEQYF. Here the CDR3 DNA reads TGTGCCAGCAGTCTCAGGGGGGCCGGCTACGAGCAGTACTTC.